This note documents a single T cell receptor (beta chain) sequence. This sample is drawn from a study of blood T cell repertoires in COVID-19. On the study more broadly: Spain, Italy and the United States supplied samples that represented acute and convalescent COVID-19. Sources were T cells, B-cell-depleted T cells, or PBMCs; the material itself was cDNA or gDNA.

V lost 6 bases and J lost 13; bases outside the gene matches: 9. The CDR3 totals 13 residues. Germline V gene lookup returns CDR1 MGHDK and CDR2 SYGVNS. As handled by the study authors: By means of reference gene primer amplification, nucleated cell counts were estimated. Generated by immunoSEQ multiplex PCR, the TCRdb table keeps only in-frame clones and is missing some. That table is the source of V, J and clone size, and D and trimming were worked out from the DNA. The data hold roughly 200,000 clones, with more than 75% observed a single time. Patients from Seattle were sampled longitudinally, starting during active infection.

The rearrangement uses TRBV25-1 and TRBJ1-6, with TRBD1 matching over 7 bases. Source material: peripheral blood. The TCR sequence derives from a person aged 65 to 85 with COVID-19, enrolled during active disease. The DNA of the CDR3 is TGTGCCAGCAGCCGGGACAGTATATCGCCCCTCCACTTT. Translation gives CASSRDSISPLHF.